This TCR beta chain is from a study of shared T cell receptors in the human thymus (dated by TCRdb to about 2021). In terms of the full investigation: The study examined how the human thymus generates shared, self-reactive T-cell receptor alpha chains.

As concerns this clone: The specificity of this receptor is unknown. No base qualities exist here, and no much larger clone lies one base off it.

From cysteine to phenylalanine, the CDR3 is 16 amino acids long. Only the CDR3 portion is preserved as DNA: 48 bases, with reading frame beginning at the first base. Trimming takes 0 bases from V and 3 bases from J, and the germline ends sit 13 bases apart. According to the germline V gene, CDR1 reads MGHRA and CDR2 reads YSYEKL. The library came from the immunoSEQ multiplex PCR assay. TCRdb re-hosts the immuneACCESS table, in-frame sequences only. Its copies lack some clones; in the studies checked, an unresolved V gene accounts for under half of them, and the cause for the rest is not known. Present in this sample are about 660,000 clones, roughly 88% of which were seen just once. In total, the top ten clones hold approximately 0.01% of the sample. These same data were also listed under a study on human thymus T cells. Per the second study: Donors were immunologically healthy infants undergoing open corrective cardiac surgery for congenital heart defects in Finland. Thymus tissue was obtained as surgical resects removed during corrective cardiac surgery. Usage of V and J gene segments appeared to be biased in both the thymic and the peripheral blood repertoires. The related research reported highly overlapping thymic TCR repertoires among unrelated individuals. The study used under 10 infant thymus samples plus four related peripheral blood samples to characterize TCR alpha and beta repertoires. The infant donors were about 7 to 244 days old, and the cohort included five to seven males and two females. Thymocytes were freed from the tissue by mechanical means and kept at -70 degrees C as pellets of roughly 8.5-31 million cells. A QIAsymphony instrument was used to extract genomic DNA from the frozen cell pellets. The immunoSEQ multiplex PCR assay was used to amplify the TCRB and TCRAD loci from a standardized amount of quality-controlled genomic DNA. The amplicons covered the V(D)J region and were long enough to include the CDR3 and to identify the V and J genes. The commercial immunoSEQ service was used to sequence amplicons on an Illumina platform. Primer bias and sequencing errors were corrected as previously described, and TCRAD and TCRB were defined on the basis of the IMGT database. Analysis of the repertoires was done with immunoSEQ Analyzer 3.0 and VDJTools and included basic statistics, V/J segment usage, diversity estimates, rarefaction and pairwise overlap. Diversity was estimated with Chao1, ChaoE, Efron-Thisted, Shannon and inverse Simpson indices, and also on datasets down-sampled to the smallest sample. Repertoire overlap used strict matching of CDR3 nucleotide sequence, V gene and J gene, with Jaccard-based multidimensional scaling clustering. Thymus samples yielded on average approximately 860,000 unique TCRB clonotypes, compared with 75,000 to 85,000 from blood samples.

The chain joins TRBV4-1 to TRBJ2-3, with a weak D call of TRBD1 (6 bases match). Specimen: thymocytes. The sequence derives from a boy less than two years old with a congenital heart defect. Donor details come from another sample of the same person, matched by shared clones. The CDR3 reads CASSQDRHRVTDTQYF. The sequenced DNA is TGCGCCAGCAGCCAAGATAGGCACAGGGTTACAGATACGCAGTATTTT.